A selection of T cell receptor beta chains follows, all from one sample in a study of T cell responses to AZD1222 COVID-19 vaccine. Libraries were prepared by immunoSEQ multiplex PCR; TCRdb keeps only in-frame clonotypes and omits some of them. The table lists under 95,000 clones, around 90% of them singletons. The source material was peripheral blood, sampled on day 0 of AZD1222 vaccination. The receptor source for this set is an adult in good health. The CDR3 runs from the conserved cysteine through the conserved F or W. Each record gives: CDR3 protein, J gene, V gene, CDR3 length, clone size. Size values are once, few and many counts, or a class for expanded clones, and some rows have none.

cdr3_aa: CASSLSSGQETQYF
j_call: TRBJ2-5
v_call: TRBV7-9
cdr3_length: 14
clone_size: NA

cdr3_aa: CASSLDPTLGGNTDTQYF
j_call: TRBJ2-3
v_call: TRBV5-5
cdr3_length: 18
clone_size: NA

cdr3_aa: CASSLGQGGRGTNEKLFF
j_call: TRBJ1-4
v_call: TRBV5-6
cdr3_length: 18
clone_size: NA

cdr3_aa: CASSEVERGSTGELFF
j_call: TRBJ2-2
v_call: TRBV6-1
cdr3_length: 16
clone_size: NA

cdr3_aa: CASSPAGQSNQPQHF
j_call: TRBJ1-5
v_call: TRBV5-8
cdr3_length: 15
clone_size: NA

cdr3_aa: CAISESEGSYGYTF
j_call: TRBJ1-2
v_call: TRBV10-3
cdr3_length: 14
clone_size: NA

cdr3_aa: CASKAGGQHNEQFF
j_call: TRBJ2-1
v_call: TRBV2
cdr3_length: 14
clone_size: NA

cdr3_aa: CASSRTGNTEAFF
j_call: TRBJ1-1
v_call: TRBV6-5
cdr3_length: 13
clone_size: NA

cdr3_aa: CASSISPALGHTEAFF
j_call: TRBJ1-1
v_call: TRBV19
cdr3_length: 16
clone_size: NA

cdr3_aa: CASNRETFSTDTQYF
j_call: TRBJ2-3
v_call: TRBV5-4
cdr3_length: 15
clone_size: NA

cdr3_aa: CASSTGQVETQYF
j_call: TRBJ2-5
v_call: TRBV7-2
cdr3_length: 13
clone_size: NA

cdr3_aa: CASSLPQADSQYF
j_call: TRBJ2-3
v_call: TRBV28
cdr3_length: 13
clone_size: NA

cdr3_aa: CASGEGQGRSPLHF
j_call: TRBJ1-6
v_call: TRBV7-2
cdr3_length: 14
clone_size: NA

cdr3_aa: CASSPGSYEQYF
j_call: TRBJ2-7
v_call: TRBV28
cdr3_length: 12
clone_size: NA

cdr3_aa: CASRGQGGYEKLFF
j_call: TRBJ1-4
v_call: TRBV6-5
cdr3_length: 14
clone_size: NA

cdr3_aa: CAWTPDPLRGTIYF
j_call: TRBJ1-3
v_call: TRBV30
cdr3_length: 14
clone_size: NA

cdr3_aa: CASSQEGGSNQPQHF
j_call: TRBJ1-5
v_call: TRBV16
cdr3_length: 15
clone_size: medium-sized

cdr3_aa: CASSPNGMDEKLFF
j_call: TRBJ1-4
v_call: TRBV18
cdr3_length: 14
clone_size: NA

cdr3_aa: CASSYANRGHTEAFF
j_call: TRBJ1-1
v_call: TRBV6-5
cdr3_length: 15
clone_size: NA

cdr3_aa: CASSPRLAGHNEQFF
j_call: TRBJ2-1
v_call: TRBV6-6
cdr3_length: 15
clone_size: NA

cdr3_aa: CASSLLPPGSSGNTIYF
j_call: TRBJ1-3
v_call: TRBV11-2
cdr3_length: 17
clone_size: NA

cdr3_aa: CASRGAGNTIYF
j_call: TRBJ1-3
v_call: TRBV28
cdr3_length: 12
clone_size: NA

cdr3_aa: CATGPNSGNTIYF
j_call: TRBJ1-3
v_call: TRBV10-1
cdr3_length: 13
clone_size: NA

cdr3_aa: CASSQDRDAAGELFF
j_call: TRBJ2-2
v_call: TRBV4-3
cdr3_length: 15
clone_size: NA

cdr3_aa: CSAWAGGGYTF
j_call: TRBJ1-2
v_call: TRBV29-1
cdr3_length: 11
clone_size: few

cdr3_aa: CASSLAGHPNTEAFF
j_call: TRBJ1-1
v_call: TRBV5-1
cdr3_length: 15
clone_size: NA

cdr3_aa: CASRRGQGDNEQFF
j_call: TRBJ2-1
v_call: TRBV5-4
cdr3_length: 14
clone_size: NA

cdr3_aa: CAWSVTAAPRDEQYF
j_call: TRBJ2-7
v_call: TRBV30
cdr3_length: 15
clone_size: NA

cdr3_aa: CASSDGQGSGNTIYF
j_call: TRBJ1-3
v_call: TRBV11-3
cdr3_length: 15
clone_size: NA

cdr3_aa: CAWSPRDPGTEAFF
j_call: TRBJ1-1
v_call: TRBV30
cdr3_length: 14
clone_size: NA

cdr3_aa: CASSLVYGMNTEAFF
j_call: TRBJ1-1
v_call: TRBV5-1
cdr3_length: 15
clone_size: NA

cdr3_aa: CASSHATTSYEQYF
j_call: TRBJ2-7
v_call: TRBV3-1/TRBV3-2
cdr3_length: 14
clone_size: NA

cdr3_aa: CASSPFADIYGYTF
j_call: TRBJ1-2
v_call: TRBV18
cdr3_length: 14
clone_size: NA

cdr3_aa: CASSLVGVGGYTF
j_call: TRBJ1-2
v_call: TRBV5-4
cdr3_length: 13
clone_size: NA

cdr3_aa: CSAKSLYGYTF
j_call: TRBJ1-2
v_call: TRBV20-1
cdr3_length: 11
clone_size: NA

cdr3_aa: CASSLISRWAYGYTF
j_call: TRBJ1-2
v_call: TRBV11-2
cdr3_length: 15
clone_size: NA

cdr3_aa: CASSLQDGGNTIYF
j_call: TRBJ1-3
v_call: TRBV5-1
cdr3_length: 14
clone_size: NA

cdr3_aa: CASSSDRVTNTIYF
j_call: TRBJ1-3
v_call: TRBV5-4
cdr3_length: 14
clone_size: NA

cdr3_aa: CASSRGAPGVLGYGYTF
j_call: TRBJ1-2
v_call: TRBV4-1
cdr3_length: 17
clone_size: NA

cdr3_aa: CAWSLPPQRSTDTQYF
j_call: TRBJ2-3
v_call: TRBV30
cdr3_length: 16
clone_size: NA

cdr3_aa: CASSAQQGGTDTQYF
j_call: TRBJ2-3
v_call: TRBV6-2/TRBV6-3
cdr3_length: 15
clone_size: once

cdr3_aa: CASSLKPGTGLSKGQFF
j_call: TRBJ2-1
v_call: TRBV27
cdr3_length: 17
clone_size: NA

cdr3_aa: CASSLQGDTEAFF
j_call: TRBJ1-1
v_call: TRBV5-6
cdr3_length: 13
clone_size: NA

cdr3_aa: CASSYNRVGSQPQHF
j_call: TRBJ1-5
v_call: TRBV6-2/TRBV6-3
cdr3_length: 15
clone_size: once

cdr3_aa: CAWSVLKPSGRNYGYTF
j_call: TRBJ1-2
v_call: TRBV30
cdr3_length: 17
clone_size: NA

cdr3_aa: CASSFSGSATGEQYF
j_call: TRBJ2-7
v_call: TRBV11-2
cdr3_length: 15
clone_size: few

cdr3_aa: CASSPRLRGDYGYTF
j_call: TRBJ1-2
v_call: TRBV28
cdr3_length: 15
clone_size: NA

cdr3_aa: CAWSRIGTAYEQYF
j_call: TRBJ2-7
v_call: TRBV30
cdr3_length: 14
clone_size: once

cdr3_aa: CASSAGGGGYTF
j_call: TRBJ1-2
v_call: TRBV25-1
cdr3_length: 12
clone_size: NA

cdr3_aa: CASSSGDGRSSYEQYF
j_call: TRBJ2-7
v_call: TRBV6-6
cdr3_length: 16
clone_size: NA

cdr3_aa: CASSPETGGDYTEAFF
j_call: TRBJ1-1
v_call: TRBV18
cdr3_length: 16
clone_size: NA

cdr3_aa: CAISEGGPGQNQPQHF
j_call: TRBJ1-5
v_call: TRBV10-3
cdr3_length: 16
clone_size: few

cdr3_aa: CASRDRPSEKLFF
j_call: TRBJ1-4
v_call: TRBV19
cdr3_length: 13
clone_size: few

cdr3_aa: CASSFTVTLEKLFF
j_call: TRBJ1-4
v_call: TRBV28
cdr3_length: 14
clone_size: NA

cdr3_aa: CASSQTGGPPGQQFF
j_call: TRBJ2-1
v_call: TRBV5-1
cdr3_length: 15
clone_size: NA

cdr3_aa: CASSQDSRAQGWELFF
j_call: TRBJ2-2
v_call: TRBV14
cdr3_length: 16
clone_size: once

cdr3_aa: CASSRGQGARRAETQYF
j_call: TRBJ2-5
v_call: TRBV27
cdr3_length: 17
clone_size: NA